These 13 T cell receptor beta chains were sequenced from one sample in a study of T cells after yellow fever vaccination. Using its own MiXCR run on the 5' RACE reads, TCRdb lists one record per CDR3 protein. The profile shows 500,000 to 650,000 distinct CDR3 sequences, roughly 13% of them singletons. Sample: PBMCs, taken on the day of the yellow fever booster vaccination. Every receptor here comes from a man in his thirties or forties who received the YFV17D yellow fever vaccine.

A note on this clonotype: No conserved phenylalanine or tryptophan ends this CDR3, so it is likely a read error. The DNA is omitted, as the CDR3 cannot be located on it reliably, and the CDR3 follows TCRdb's listing. This chain links TRBV5-8 with TRBJ2-3; the table calls TRBD2, which could not be checked here. Per germline, CDR1 SGHTS and CDR2 YDEGEE. The CDR3 length equals 13 residues, ends included. CDR3 amino acids: CASSFPTPSPRVP.

The gene calls are TRBV7-9 and TRBJ2-7; D unclear. There are 13 residues in the CDR3. The V gene's germline CDR1 is SEHNR and CDR2 FQNEAQ (reference sequence). Trimming shortened V by 4 bases and J by 5 bases, and 12 bases separated the two germline ends. CDR3 DNA: TGTGCCAGCAGCTGGCAGGAAGGTGACGAGCAGTACTTC. Residues: CASSWQEGDEQYF.

This clonotype has more than one count but fewer than ten. The chain uses TRBV20-1 and TRBJ1-1; 10 bases align to TRBD1. In germline, CDR1 is DFQATT, CDR2 SNEGSKA (reference sequence). Trimming cost V 2 bases and J 10 bases; bases outside gene matches: 13. This CDR3 is built from 15 residues. The DNA of the CDR3 is TGCAGTGCTAGATCCCGGACAGGGGGTTTTGTAGGAGCTTTCTTT. Translating it yields CSARSRTGGFVGAFF.

The chain joins TRBV29-1 to TRBJ2-1; D is unclear. Per the germline V gene, CDR1 is SQVTM and CDR2 is ANQGSEA. V lost 4 bases, J lost 2 bases, and 9 bases lay in between. The CDR3 sequence is 13 residues long. CDR3 in DNA: TGCAGCGTTGGAAACGACACCTACAATGAGCAGTTCTTC. Translating it yields CSVGNDTYNEQFF.

The chain recombines TRBV25-1 with TRBJ1-1, with 7 bases lining up with TRBD1. Germline loops: CDR1 MGHDK, CDR2 SYGVNS. The ends lost 3 bases at V and 3 bases at J; junction bases unmatched: 10. This CDR3 is 16 amino acids long. The CDR3 loop is CASSDRPTGDYTEAFF. As DNA, the CDR3 is TGTGCCAGCAGTGACCGACCCACAGGGGATTACACTGAAGCTTTCTTT.

The DNA for the CDR3 is TGTGCCTGGAGCCCGAGGGGAGGGTTTGAGGAGACCCAGTACTTC. Amino acids: CAWSPRGGFEETQYF. The chain recombines TRBV30 with TRBJ2-5, with 7 bases lining up with TRBD2. The CDR3 is 15 residues long. Germline assignment: CDR1 GTSNPN and CDR2 SVGIG (reference sequence). Trimming took 3 bases from V and 5 from J; bases not matched to a gene: 12.

This clonotype was observed a few times. This chain connects TRBV11-2 to TRBJ2-3; 11 bases are a match to TRBD2. Germline-derived CDR1 and CDR2 are SGHAT and FQNNGV. Trimming took 0 bases from V and 7 from J; bases not matched to a gene: 9. The CDR3 covers 17 residues. CDR3 in DNA: TGTGCCAGCAGCTTAGACCTTCGGATAGCGGGGGGGAATACGCAGTATTTT. Translated: CASSLDLRIAGGNTQYF.

This clonotype was picked up a small number of times. The rearrangement uses TRBV6-2 or TRBV6-3 and TRBJ2-7; D may be TRBD2 (5 bases). In germline, CDR1 is MNHEY, CDR2 SVGEGT. The V end was cut by 5 bases, the J end by 0 bases, with 14 bases between. The CDR3 is 15 amino acids. CDR3 protein: CASSPSPGGSYEQYF. The CDR3 DNA sequence: TGTGCCAGCAGTCCAAGTCCAGGAGGCTCCTACGAGCAGTACTTC.

In its sample, this clonotype was seen a few times. V and J are TRBV27 and TRBJ2-7; 8 bases align to TRBD1. There are 15 residues in the CDR3. Per the germline V gene, CDR1 is MNHEY and CDR2 is SMNVEV (reference sequence). The trim removed 4 bases at V and 0 bases at J, leaving 5 bases unmatched. The CDR3 DNA reads as TGTGCCAGCAGTTCCACAGGGGGGACCTCCTACGAGCAGTACTTC. Protein: CASSSTGGTSYEQYF.

The V call is TRBV25-1, the J call TRBJ2-3; D call uncertain. Trimming cost V 5 bases and J 4 bases, with 10 bases left between them. The germline gives CDR1 MGHDK, CDR2 SYGVNS. The length of the CDR3 is 13 residues. The CDR3 region has the DNA TGTGCCAGCAGTCCCGACCACGCAGATACGCAGTATTTT. It codes for CASSPDHADTQYF.

The gene calls are TRBV7-9 and TRBJ1-1; D is uncertain. The germline V gene encodes CDR1 SEHNR and CDR2 FQNEAQ (reference sequence). The CDR3 contains 15 residues. V gave up 2 bases and J gave up 4 bases, with 14 bases separating them. The CDR3 nucleotides read TGTGCCAGCAGCTTAACCCGGGCCTCGAGCACTGAAGCTTTCTTT. Residues: CASSLTRASSTEAFF. Full variable domain (missing parts from reference TRBV7-9 and TRBJ1-1): DTGVSQNPRHKITKRGQNVTFRCDPISEHNRLYWYRQTLGQGPEFLTYFQNEAQLEKSRLLSDRFSAERPKGSFSTLEIQRTEQGDSAMYLCASSLTRASSTEAFFGQGTRLTVV.

The J gene is TRBJ2-1, the V gene TRBV7-3, with D possibly TRBD2 on 6 matching bases. The germline V and J ends were trimmed by 0 bases and 7 bases, with 22 bases remaining between them. Per the germline V gene, CDR1 is SGHTA and CDR2 is FQGTGA. This CDR3 comprises 18 residues. CDR3 DNA sequence: TGTGCCAGCAGCTTAACGGGCCCTACTTCAGAACGGGGGAATGAGCAGTTCTTC. It codes for CASSLTGPTSERGNEQFF.

This clonotype appeared many times. The chain is built from TRBV7-8 and TRBJ1-4, with D perhaps TRBD1 (5 bases). Trimming removed 5 bases at V and 8 bases at J, with 9 bases between. CDR1 SGHVS and CDR2 FQNEAQ come from the germline V gene. CDR3 length equals 12 residues. The CDR3 loop is CASSRGFEKLFF. Written as DNA, the CDR3 is TGTGCCAGCAGCAGGGGTTTCGAAAAACTGTTTTTT.